Shown below are 8 T cell receptor beta chains from a single sample sequenced in a study of cytomegalovirus exposure and HLA in healthy donors. Amplification used 60 Vbeta primers and 13 Jbeta primers. Sequencing was performed with immunoSEQ multiplex PCR; in TCRdb, only in-frame clones are kept and a portion is missing. Altogether approximately 100,000 clones are present, 66% being singletons, with the ten largest covering under 3.5%. Sequences were obtained from PBMCs. The receptors here all came from a woman aged 45-60 years in good health and CMV-seronegative.

This clone was picked up one time. The gene calls are TRBV11-3 and TRBJ2-7; the D is unclear. Trimming removed 4 bases from V and 3 bases from J, with 4 bases in between. CDR1 is SGHNT and CDR2 is YENEEA in the germline V gene. The CDR3 runs to 11 residues. CDR3 region: CASSSGYEQYF. The CDR3 coding sequence is TGTGCCAGCAGCTCCGGCTACGAGCAGTACTTC.

This chain joins TRBV19 and TRBJ2-7; TRBD1 agrees at 10 bases. Trimming cost V 4 bases and J 0 bases; bases outside gene matches: 9. Germline-derived CDR1 and CDR2 are LNHDA and SQIVND (reference sequence). The CDR3 is 17 amino acids. Here the CDR3 reads CASSSLGRDRGSYEQYF. The CDR3, as DNA: TGTGCCAGTAGTAGCCTAGGCCGGGACAGGGGCTCCTACGAGCAGTACTTC.

CDR3 residues: CASSLPLPREQYF. The CDR3 region has the DNA TGTGCCAGCAGTTTACCCTTACCTAGGGAGCAGTACTTC. J is TRBJ2-7 and V is TRBV28; no firm D call. The germline V gene encodes CDR1 MDHEN and CDR2 SYDVKM. V gave up 2 bases and J gave up 7 bases, with 12 bases separating them. The CDR3 loop spans 13 amino acids.

The chain uses TRBV20-1 and TRBJ2-3; no clear D. The CDR3 loop spans 11 amino acids. The germline gives CDR1 DFQATT, CDR2 SNEGSKA (reference sequence). The V gene lost 0 bases and the J gene lost 6 bases, with 4 bases spanning the gap. CDR3 in DNA: TGCAGTGCTAGAGAGGCCGATACGCAGTATTTT. Amino acid sequence: CSAREADTQYF.

The genes are TRBV6-5 and TRBJ1-5, with D unresolved. Per the germline V gene, CDR1 is MNHEY and CDR2 is SVGAGI. The CDR3 covers 13 residues. V dropped 2 bases and J dropped 7 bases, with 9 bases sitting between them. The CDR3: CASSYGQWQPQHF. The CDR3 nucleotides are TGTGCCAGCAGTTACGGGCAGTGGCAGCCCCAGCATTTT.

This clone was detected only a few times. Other DNA sequences from this sample encode an identical CDR3 as well. The chain joins TRBV15 to TRBJ1-2, with TRBD1 identical over 7 bases. Germline V gives CDR1 LNHNV, CDR2 YYDKDF (reference sequence). J lost 5 bases, V lost 0 bases, and 3 bases had no gene match. This CDR3 is built from 14 residues. CDR3 in amino acids: CATSRDLDRYGYTF. As DNA, the CDR3 is TGTGCCACCAGCAGAGATCTGGACAGGTATGGCTACACCTTC. Together with reference TRBV15 and TRBJ1-2, the CDR3 gives the full variable domain: DAMVIQNPRYQVTQFGKPVTLSCSQTLNHNVMYWYQQKSSQAPKLLFHYYDKDFNNEADTPDNFQSRRPNTSFCFLDIRSPGLGDTAMYLCATSRDLDRYGYTFGSGTRLTVV.

The V gene is TRBV28, the J gene TRBJ2-1, with D unresolved. This CDR3 is 11 amino acids long. The germline CDR1 and CDR2 sequences are MDHEN and SYDVKM. V gave up 6 bases and J gave up 11 bases, with 11 bases separating them. CDR3 coding DNA: TGTGCCAGCAGCCCTGCGGTGAAGCAGTTCTTC. This translates into CASSPAVKQFF.

The J gene is TRBJ1-4, the V gene TRBV12-5, with 7 bases lining up with TRBD1. Germline values: CDR1 LGHNT, CDR2 FRNRAP. Germline trimming cut 6 bases from V and 6 bases from J; bases unmatched to any gene: 4. This CDR3 is built from 13 residues. This chain's CDR3 is CASGMTGYEKLFF. The CDR3 region has the DNA TGTGCTAGTGGCATGACAGGGTATGAAAAACTGTTTTTT.